The next 15 T cell receptor beta chains were all read from a single sample in a study of T-cell memory formation after mild COVID-19. In TCRdb, the 5' RACE reads were re-called with MiXCR into one record per CDR3 protein. The sample yields roughly 280,000 distinct CDR3 sequences, around 15% seen once. Sequencing was done on a sample of PBMCs or a T cell subset sorted from them (not recorded which). Source of these receptors: a man between 18 and 29 years old who had mild COVID-19 (a few samples of this study predate the infection). Cell type and time point are not known.

The V gene is TRBV6-5, the J gene TRBJ2-7; D gene uncertain. Germline lookup yields CDR1 MNHEY and CDR2 SVGAGI. V was clipped by 10 bases and J by 5 bases, with 12 bases between them. CDR3 length: 11 residues. CDR3: CATLNWDEQYF. CDR3 DNA sequence: TGTGCCACCCTTAACTGGGACGAGCAGTACTTC.

This sequence joins TRBV4-1 and TRBJ2-7; 10 bases are a match to TRBD2. This CDR3 contains 15 residues. J lost 3 bases, V lost 3 bases, and 5 bases had no gene match. Per the germline V gene, CDR1 is MGHRA and CDR2 is YSYEKL. Here the CDR3 DNA reads TGCGCCAGCAGCCAGGCTAGCGGGGGTCTCTACGAGCAGTACTTC. Protein: CASSQASGGLYEQYF.

About this clonotype itself: One junction end does not reproduce the germline sequence, and a read error may be involved. CDR3 nucleotide sequence: TGTGCCACCAGCAGAGATCGGGGCCGGGACATCTCCCACCTTAGCTTC. Its protein product is CATSRDRGRDISHLSF. The chain combines TRBV15 with TRBJ2-5; TRBD1 might be the D (6 bases). The CDR3 runs 16 residues. Germline CDR1 LNHNV, CDR2 YYDKDF (reference sequence).

This rearrangement joins TRBV5-1 to TRBJ1-1; 7 nucleotides agree with TRBD1. This CDR3 is built from 15 residues. V gave up 0 bases and J gave up 7 bases; unmatched junction bases: 9. Germline CDR1 is SGHRS and CDR2 is YFSETQ. The CDR3 sequence is CASSLGQGGLDEAFF. CDR3 DNA: TGCGCCAGCAGCTTGGGACAGGGTGGACTGGATGAAGCTTTCTTT.

The chain is built from TRBV6-6 and TRBJ2-2; 10 bases align to TRBD1. Trimming removed 8 bases from V and 6 bases from J; junction bases left unmatched: 6. The CDR3 is 14 amino acids. CDR1 and CDR2 (germline): MNHNY, SVGAGI (reference sequence). This chain's CDR3 is CASGGQGLAGELFF. Here the CDR3 DNA reads TGTGCCAGCGGGGGACAGGGGCTGGCCGGGGAGCTGTTTTTT.

This chain connects TRBV13 to TRBJ1-2; a possible D gene is TRBD1 (5 bases). Per germline, CDR1 PRHDT and CDR2 FYEKMQ (reference sequence). CDR3 length: 14 amino acids. V was trimmed by 0 bases and J by 4 bases, leaving 9 bases between them. CDR3 bases: TGTGCCAGCAGCTTAGGCCTCCAGGGCTATGGCTACACCTTC. Protein sequence: CASSLGLQGYGYTF.

This clonotype showed up just a few times. This chain connects TRBV24-1 to TRBJ2-2; 8 bases line up with TRBD2. From germline, CDR1 is KGHDR and CDR2 SFDVKD. Trimming at V came to 4 bases and at J to 4 bases, leaving 7 bases not matched to a gene. This CDR3 is built from 16 residues. The CDR3 region has the DNA TGTGCCACCAGTGACTCCTTCGGGGGGGTCACCGGGGAGCTGTTTTTT. This sequence encodes CATSDSFGGVTGELFF.

In its sample, this clonotype was seen a few times. The V gene is TRBV6-2 or TRBV6-3, the J gene TRBJ2-3, with D perhaps matching TRBD1 (5 bases). This CDR3 comprises 14 residues. Per the germline V gene, CDR1 is MNHEY and CDR2 is SVGEGT. The germline V and J ends were trimmed by 6 bases and 2 bases, with 12 bases remaining between them. The chain's CDR3 is CASRGPTPTDTQYF. In DNA form, the CDR3 reads TGTGCCAGCAGGGGGCCCACCCCCACAGATACGCAGTATTTT.

There are many counts of this clonotype. This chain links TRBV12-3 or TRBV12-4 with TRBJ2-5; 13 bases map to TRBD2. CDR3 length equals 18 residues. V lost 5 bases to trimming and J lost 3 bases; unmatched junction nucleotides: 12. The CDR3: CASSPDSGTSGVEETQYF. The CDR3 bases are TGTGCCAGCAGTCCAGACTCCGGGACTAGCGGGGTTGAAGAGACCCAGTACTTC.

This clonotype was seen only a few times. The V and J genes are TRBV15 and TRBJ2-5; no clear D gene. Germline V gene lookup returns CDR1 LNHNV and CDR2 YYDKDF (reference sequence). Trimming stripped 0 bases from V and 2 bases from J, with 7 bases between. There are 14 residues in the CDR3. The DNA for the CDR3 is TGTGCCACCAGCAGAGATACCGGGCAAGAGACCCAGTACTTC. This gives the protein CATSRDTGQETQYF.

This clonotype was counted only a few times. The chain couples TRBV5-1 to TRBJ2-7; TRBD1 matches 8 bases. The trim removed 4 bases at V and 4 bases at J, leaving 7 bases unmatched. Germline values: CDR1 SGHRS, CDR2 YFSETQ. The CDR3 extends over 14 amino acids. The CDR3 nucleotides are TGCGCCAGCAGCCAGGGGGCAGTCAGGTACGAGCAGTACTTC. Its translation: CASSQGAVRYEQYF.

This sequence joins TRBV7-9 and TRBJ2-7, with 7 bases matching TRBD1. With 8 bases clipped from V and 0 bases from J, the junction kept 4 bases outside the gene matches. In germline, CDR1 is SEHNR, CDR2 FQNEAQ (reference sequence). The CDR3 totals 13 residues. Written as DNA, the CDR3 is TGTGCCAGCCGGGACAGCGTCTCCTACGAGCAGTACTTC. This encodes CASRDSVSYEQYF.

The V gene is TRBV6-5, the J gene TRBJ1-5, with 9 bases lining up with TRBD1. J was trimmed by 6 bases and V by 6 bases; bases with no gene match: 9. In germline, CDR1 is MNHEY, CDR2 SVGAGI. The CDR3 is made up of 15 amino acids. The CDR3 DNA follows: TGTGCCAGCAGCCCTACCGGGACAGGGCTTCAGCCCCAGCATTTT. Translated: CASSPTGTGLQPQHF.

For the CDR3, the DNA is TGCGCCAGCAGCCAAGATTATCGGGCCAGGGTGATGAACACTGAAGCTTTCTTT. Amino acids: CASSQDYRARVMNTEAFF. The J gene is TRBJ1-1, the V gene TRBV4-1; D might be TRBD1 (5 bases). V gave up 0 bases and J gave up 0 bases, with 17 bases separating them. This CDR3 has 18 amino acids. The germline gives CDR1 MGHRA, CDR2 YSYEKL.

In its sample, this clonotype was seen a few times. The chain links TRBV20-1 to TRBJ2-1, with 13 bases matching TRBD2. V gave up 6 bases and J gave up 8 bases; unmatched junction bases: 4. Germline V gene lookup returns CDR1 DFQATT and CDR2 SNEGSKA (reference sequence). This CDR3 is 13 amino acids long. CDR3 amino acids: CSAWTSGGDEQFF. CDR3 sequence (DNA): TGCAGTGCGTGGACTAGCGGGGGTGATGAGCAGTTCTTC.